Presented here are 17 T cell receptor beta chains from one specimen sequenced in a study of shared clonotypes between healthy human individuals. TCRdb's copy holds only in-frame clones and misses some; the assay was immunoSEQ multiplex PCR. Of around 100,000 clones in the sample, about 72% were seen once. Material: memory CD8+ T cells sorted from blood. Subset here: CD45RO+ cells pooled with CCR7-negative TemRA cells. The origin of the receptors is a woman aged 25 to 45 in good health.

The CDR3: CASSVGTPNTGELFF. CDR3 nucleotide sequence: TGTGCCAGCAGTGTGGGAACCCCTAACACCGGGGAGCTGTTTTTT. V gene TRBV25-1 combines with J gene TRBJ2-2; no clear D. The germline gives CDR1 MGHDK, CDR2 SYGVNS. V lost 4 bases and J lost 2, with 11 bases in between. CDR3 length: 15 amino acids. Variable domain in full (rest from reference TRBV25-1 and TRBJ2-2): EADIYQTPRYLVIGTGKKITLECSQTMGHDKMYWYQQDPGMELHLIHYSYGVNSTEKGDLSSESTVSRIRTEHFPLTLESARPSHTSQYLCASSVGTPNTGELFFGEGSRLTVL.

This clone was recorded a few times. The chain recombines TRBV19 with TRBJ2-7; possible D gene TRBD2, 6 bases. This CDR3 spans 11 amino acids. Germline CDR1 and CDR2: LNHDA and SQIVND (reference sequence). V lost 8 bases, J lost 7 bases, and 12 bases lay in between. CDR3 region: CASGPRGEQYF. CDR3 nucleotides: TGTGCCAGTGGCCCCCGGGGGGAGCAGTACTTC.

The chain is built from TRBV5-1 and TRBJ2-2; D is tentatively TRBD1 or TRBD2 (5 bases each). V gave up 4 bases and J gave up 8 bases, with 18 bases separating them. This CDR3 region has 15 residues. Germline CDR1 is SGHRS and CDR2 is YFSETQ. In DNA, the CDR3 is TGCGCCAGCAGCCCCCGGGTCGGGACGCAGGGGGAGCTGTTTTTT. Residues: CASSPRVGTQGELFF.

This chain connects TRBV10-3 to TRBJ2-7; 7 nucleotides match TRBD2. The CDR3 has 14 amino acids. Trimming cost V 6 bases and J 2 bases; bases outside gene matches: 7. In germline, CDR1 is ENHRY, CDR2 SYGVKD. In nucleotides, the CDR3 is TGTGCCATCAGGTCCCAAGCGGGACCCTACGAGCAGTACTTC. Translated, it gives CAIRSQAGPYEQYF.

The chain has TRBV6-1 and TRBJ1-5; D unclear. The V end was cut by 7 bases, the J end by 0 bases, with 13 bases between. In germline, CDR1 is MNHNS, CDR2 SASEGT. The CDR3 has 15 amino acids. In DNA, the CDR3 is TGTGCCAGCAATCCACTATCGATTAGCAATCAGCCCCAGCATTTT. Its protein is CASNPLSISNQPQHF.

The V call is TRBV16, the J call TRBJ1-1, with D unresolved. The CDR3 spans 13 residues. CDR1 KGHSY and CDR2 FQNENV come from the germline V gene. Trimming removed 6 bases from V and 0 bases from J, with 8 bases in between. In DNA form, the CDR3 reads TGTGCCAGCAGACTAGCGATGAACACTGAAGCTTTCTTT. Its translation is CASRLAMNTEAFF. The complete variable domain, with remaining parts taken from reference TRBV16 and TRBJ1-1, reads GEEVAQTPKHLVRGEGQKAKLYCAPIKGHSYVFWYQQVLKNEFKFLISFQNENVFDETGMPKERFSAKCLPNSPCSLEIQATKLEDSAVYFCASRLAMNTEAFFGQGTRLTVV.

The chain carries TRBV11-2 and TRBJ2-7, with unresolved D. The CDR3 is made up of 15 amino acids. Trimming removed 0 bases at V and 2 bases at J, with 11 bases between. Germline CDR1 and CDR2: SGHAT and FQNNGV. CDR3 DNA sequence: TGTGCCAGCAGCTTAGATCGGTCCGAGACCTACGAGCAGTACTTC. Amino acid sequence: CASSLDRSETYEQYF.

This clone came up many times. CDR3 in amino acids: CASSENGENTGELFF. CDR3 bases: TGTGCCAGCAGTGAGAACGGGGAGAACACCGGGGAGCTGTTTTTT. J is TRBJ2-2 and V is TRBV6-4, with D possibly TRBD2 on 5 matching bases. From germline, CDR1 is MRHNA and CDR2 SNTAGT. V was shortened by 3 bases and J by 1 base, with 9 bases between the two germline ends. This CDR3 has 15 residues.

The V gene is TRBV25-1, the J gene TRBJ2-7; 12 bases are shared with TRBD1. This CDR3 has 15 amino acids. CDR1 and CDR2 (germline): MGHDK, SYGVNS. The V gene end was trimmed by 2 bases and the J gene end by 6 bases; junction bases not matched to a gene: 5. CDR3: CASSEGTGGKGEQYF. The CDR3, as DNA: TGTGCCAGCAGTGAAGGGACAGGGGGCAAAGGCGAGCAGTACTTC.

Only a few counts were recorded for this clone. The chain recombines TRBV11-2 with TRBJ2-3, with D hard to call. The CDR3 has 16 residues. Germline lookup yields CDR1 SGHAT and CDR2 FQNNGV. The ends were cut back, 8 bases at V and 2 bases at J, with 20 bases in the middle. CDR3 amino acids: CASGLMSQLTTDTQYF. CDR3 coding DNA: TGTGCCAGCGGTCTCATGTCCCAGCTTACCACAGATACGCAGTATTTT.

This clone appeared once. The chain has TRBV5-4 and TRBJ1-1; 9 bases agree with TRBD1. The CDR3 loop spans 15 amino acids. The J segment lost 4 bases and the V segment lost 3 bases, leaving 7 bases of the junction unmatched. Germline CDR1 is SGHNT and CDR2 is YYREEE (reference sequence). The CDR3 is CASSWWDRVTTEAFF. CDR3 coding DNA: TGTGCCAGCAGCTGGTGGGACAGGGTGACCACTGAAGCTTTCTTT. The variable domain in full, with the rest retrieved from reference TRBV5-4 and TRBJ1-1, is ETGVTQSPTHLIKTRGQQVTLRCSSQSGHNTVSWYQQALGQGPQFIFQYYREEENGRGNFPPRFSGLQFPNYSSELNVNALELDDSALYLCASSWWDRVTTEAFFGQGTRLTVV.

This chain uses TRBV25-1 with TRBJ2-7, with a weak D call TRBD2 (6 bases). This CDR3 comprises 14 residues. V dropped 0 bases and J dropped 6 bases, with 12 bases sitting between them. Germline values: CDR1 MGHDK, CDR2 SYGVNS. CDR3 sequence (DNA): TGTGCCAGCAGTGAATATCAAGGGGAGGTCGAGCAGTACTTC. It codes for CASSEYQGEVEQYF.

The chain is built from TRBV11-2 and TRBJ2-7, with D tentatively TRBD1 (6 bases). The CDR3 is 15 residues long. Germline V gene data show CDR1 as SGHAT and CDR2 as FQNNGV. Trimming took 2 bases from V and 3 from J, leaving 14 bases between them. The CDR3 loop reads CASSLNPGQIYEQYF. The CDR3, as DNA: TGTGCCAGCAGCTTAAATCCCGGACAGATCTACGAGCAGTACTTC.

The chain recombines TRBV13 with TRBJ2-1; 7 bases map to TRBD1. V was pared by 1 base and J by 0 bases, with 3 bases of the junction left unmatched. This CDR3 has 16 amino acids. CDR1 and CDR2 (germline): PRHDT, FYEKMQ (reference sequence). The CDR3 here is CASSLVGTVSYNEQFF. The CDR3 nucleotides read TGTGCCAGCAGCTTAGTAGGGACAGTCTCCTACAATGAGCAGTTCTTC.

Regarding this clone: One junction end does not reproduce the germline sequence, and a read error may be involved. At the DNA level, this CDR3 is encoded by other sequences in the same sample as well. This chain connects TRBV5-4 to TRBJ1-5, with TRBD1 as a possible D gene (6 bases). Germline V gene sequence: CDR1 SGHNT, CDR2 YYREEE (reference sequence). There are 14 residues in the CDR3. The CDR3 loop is CASSQVADRQPQHF. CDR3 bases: TGCGCCAGCAGCCAAGTAGCGGACAGACAGCCCCAGCATTTT.

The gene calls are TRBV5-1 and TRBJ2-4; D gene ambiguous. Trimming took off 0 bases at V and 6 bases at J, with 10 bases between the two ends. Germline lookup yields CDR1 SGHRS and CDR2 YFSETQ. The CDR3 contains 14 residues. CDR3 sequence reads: CASSLAGIGNIQYF. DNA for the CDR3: TGCGCCAGCAGCTTGGCCGGAATTGGAAACATTCAGTACTTC.

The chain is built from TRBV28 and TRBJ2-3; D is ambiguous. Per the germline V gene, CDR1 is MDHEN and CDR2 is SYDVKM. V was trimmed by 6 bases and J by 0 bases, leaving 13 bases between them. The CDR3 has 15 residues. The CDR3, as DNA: TGTGCCAGCAGAAGAGAGGTTACTAGCACAGATACGCAGTATTTT. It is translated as CASRREVTSTDTQYF.